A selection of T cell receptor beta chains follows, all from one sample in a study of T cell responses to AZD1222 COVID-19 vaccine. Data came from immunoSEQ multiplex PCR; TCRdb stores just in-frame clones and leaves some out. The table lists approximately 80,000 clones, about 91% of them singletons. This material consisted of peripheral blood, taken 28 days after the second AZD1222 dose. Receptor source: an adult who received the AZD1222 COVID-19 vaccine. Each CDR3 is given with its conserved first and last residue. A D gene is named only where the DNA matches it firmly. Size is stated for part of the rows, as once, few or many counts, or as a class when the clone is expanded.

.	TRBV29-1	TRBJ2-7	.	TGCAGCGTCAGGATTAACTACGAGCAGTACTTC	CSVRINYEQYF
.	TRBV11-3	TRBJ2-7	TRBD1	TGTGCCAGCAGCTTATCCGGGACAGGGCCCTACGAGCAGTACTTC	CASSLSGTGPYEQYF
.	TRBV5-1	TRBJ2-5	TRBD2	TGCGCCAGCAGGGGAGGGCAAGAGACCCAGTACTTC	CASRGGQETQYF
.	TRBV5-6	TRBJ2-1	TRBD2	TGTGCCAGCAGCTCCCATAGCGGGAGGGCCCCGTACAATGAGCAGTTCTTC	CASSSHSGRAPYNEQFF
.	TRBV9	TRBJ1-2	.	TGTGCCAGCAGCGTCTCCCTGCCGGGAGGAGACTATGGCTACACCTTC	CASSVSLPGGDYGYTF
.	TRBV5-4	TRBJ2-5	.	TGTGCCAGCAGCTTGGAAACTAGGGGAGAGACCCAGTACTTC	CASSLETRGETQYF
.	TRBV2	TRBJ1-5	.	TGTGCCAGCAGTGAACCCCCAGGGGGCAATCAGCCCCAGCATTTT	CASSEPPGGNQPQHF
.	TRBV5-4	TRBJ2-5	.	TGTGCCAGCAGCATTAGGGGAGGAGGGAATAAAGAGACCCAGTACTTC	CASSIRGGGNKETQYF
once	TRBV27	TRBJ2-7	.	TGTGCCAGCAGTTCCCCTGGCAGGGGGGATTACGAGCAGTACTTC	CASSSPGRGDYEQYF
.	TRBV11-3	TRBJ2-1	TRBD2	TGTGCCAGCAGCTTCTTACAGGGACTAGCGGCCTACAATGAGCAGTTCTTC	CASSFLQGLAAYNEQFF
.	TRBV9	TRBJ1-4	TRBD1	TGTGCCAGCAGCGTAAAAAACAGGGGTGATGAAAAACTGTTTTTT	CASSVKNRGDEKLFF
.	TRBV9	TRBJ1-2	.	TGTGCCAGCAGCGTATCTACAGCTAACTATGGCTACACCTTC	CASSVSTANYGYTF
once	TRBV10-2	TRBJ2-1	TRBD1	TGCGCCAGCAGTGACCCGACCGGGACAGCCGACAATGAGCAGTTCTTC	CASSDPTGTADNEQFF
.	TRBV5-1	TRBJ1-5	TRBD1	TGCGCCAGCAGCCGGACAGGGTATAGCAATCAGCCCCAGCATTTT	CASSRTGYSNQPQHF
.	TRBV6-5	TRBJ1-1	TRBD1	TGTGCCAGCAGTTACGGGGACAGGGACGGGACTGAAGCTTTCTTT	CASSYGDRDGTEAFF
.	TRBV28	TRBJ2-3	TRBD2	TGTGCCAGTAGCGGGAGGGCCTCCTTGCACACAGATACGCAGTATTTT	CASSGRASLHTDTQYF
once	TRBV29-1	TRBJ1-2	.	TGCAGCGTTGGGGCAAAGGCTAACTATGGCTACACCTTC	CSVGAKANYGYTF
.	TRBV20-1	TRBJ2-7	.	TGCAGTGCTGCGGGTACAGGTTCGCAGTACTTC	CSAAGTGSQYF
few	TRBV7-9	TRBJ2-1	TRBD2	TGTGCCAGTACCCAGGCTAGCGGGTTTAATGAGCAGTTCTTC	CASTQASGFNEQFF
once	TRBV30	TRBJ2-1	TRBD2	TGTGCCTGGAAGCGGGGCGACCACAATGAGCAGTTCTTC	CAWKRGDHNEQFF
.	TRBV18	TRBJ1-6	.	TGTGCCAGCTCCACAAGTGAAGTTCCTAATTCACCCCTCCACTTT	CASSTSEVPNSPLHF
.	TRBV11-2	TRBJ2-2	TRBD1	TGTGCCAGCAGCCCTGACAGGGTGCCCGAGCTGGAGCTGTTTTTT	CASSPDRVPELELFF
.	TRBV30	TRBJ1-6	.	TGTGCCTGGAACGGGGCAGGATGGGGAAATCGGTCACCCCTCCACTTT	CAWNGAGWGNRSPLHF
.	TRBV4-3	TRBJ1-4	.	TGCGCCAGCAGCCAAGATCTGGAAAGCCCTAATGAAAAACTGTTTTTT	CASSQDLESPNEKLFF
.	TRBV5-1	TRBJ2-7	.	TGCGCCAGCAGCCCACGGCGGACCAGCTCCTACGAGCAGTACTTC	CASSPRRTSSYEQYF
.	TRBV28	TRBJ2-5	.	TGTGCCAGCAGTTCACTAGAACGGGGCGCGGGGGAGACCCAGTACTTC	CASSSLERGAGETQYF
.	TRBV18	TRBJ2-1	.	TGTGCCAGCTCTTCAGGACAGCCTCCTAACAATGAGCAGTTCTTC	CASSSGQPPNNEQFF
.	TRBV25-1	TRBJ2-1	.	TGTGCCAGCAGTGCTCCCGGCTCAGGGGCTTATTCCTACAATGAGCAGTTCTTC	CASSAPGSGAYSYNEQFF
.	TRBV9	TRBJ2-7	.	TGTGCCAGCAGCGTAGGGCAGGGCGCGCTCTACGAGCAGTACTTC	CASSVGQGALYEQYF
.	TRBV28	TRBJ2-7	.	TGTGCCAGCGGGGTTGGGACAACCTACGAGCAGTACTTC	CASGVGTTYEQYF
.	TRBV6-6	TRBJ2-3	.	TGTGCCAGCGGTTTAGCGTCTAGCACAGATACGCAGTATTTT	CASGLASSTDTQYF
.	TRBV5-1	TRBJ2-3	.	TGCGCCAGCAGCTTGGCCGTAGGGGGAGTGGGAGATACGCAGTATTTT	CASSLAVGGVGDTQYF
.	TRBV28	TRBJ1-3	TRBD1	TGTGCCAGCGGGGGACAGGACTCTCTGGACACCATATATTTT	CASGGQDSLDTIYF
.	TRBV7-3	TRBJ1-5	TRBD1	TGTGCCAGCACCGGAATGAACAGGGGTAGCAATCAGCCCCAGCATTTT	CASTGMNRGSNQPQHF
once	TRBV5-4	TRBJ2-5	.	TGTGCCAGCAGCCTACGTAGGGCCGGTGAGACCCAGTACTTC	CASSLRRAGETQYF
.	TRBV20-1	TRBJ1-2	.	TGCAGTGCTAGTGAGGGGTTTAACTATGGCTACACCTTC	CSASEGFNYGYTF
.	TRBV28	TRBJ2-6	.	TGTGCCAGCAGTGGGACGGGTTACTCTGGGGCCAACGTCCTGACTTTC	CASSGTGYSGANVLTF
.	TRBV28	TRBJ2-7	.	TGTGCCAGCAGCAAACGCCCCGTCGAGCAGTACTTC	CASSKRPVEQYF
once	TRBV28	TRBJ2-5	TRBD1	TGTGCCAGCAGTCAAACCAGGAAGACAGGGAAAGAGACCCAGTACTTC	CASSQTRKTGKETQYF
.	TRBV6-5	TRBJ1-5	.	TGTGCCAGCAGTTACCTGAGCAATCAGCCCCAGCATTTT	CASSYLSNQPQHF
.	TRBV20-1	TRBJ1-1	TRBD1	TGCAGTGCTAGTTTGGGCGAGGCAGGGGGCACTGAAGCTTTCTTT	CSASLGEAGGTEAFF
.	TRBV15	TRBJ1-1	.	TGTGCCACCAGTGATGGGCCCATGAACACTGAAGCTTTCTTT	CATSDGPMNTEAFF
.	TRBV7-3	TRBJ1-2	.	TGTGCCAGCAGCGGGGCGGACGGGGGCTACACCTTC	CASSGADGGYTF
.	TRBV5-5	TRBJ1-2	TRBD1	TGTGCCAGCAGCTTGGTTACAGGGGGCGAGATTGGCTACACCTTC	CASSLVTGGEIGYTF
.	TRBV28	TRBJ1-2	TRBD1	TGTGCCACCGATACCGGGACAGAAAAAGCTAACTATGGCTACACCTTC	CATDTGTEKANYGYTF
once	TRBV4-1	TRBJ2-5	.	TGCGCCAGCAGCCAAGCCCAGGGAACACACCAAGAGACCCAGTACTTC	CASSQAQGTHQETQYF